This TCR beta chain derives from a study of cytomegalovirus exposure and HLA in healthy donors. General study findings and limits: Most TCR sequences were rare, but some public TCRs occurred in many donors. Reportedly, diagnosis of cytomegalovirus status by the classifier showed high specificity and sensitivity.

TCRdb's copy holds only in-frame clones and misses some; the assay was immunoSEQ multiplex PCR. The table includes tens of thousands of clones, roughly 80% detected once. On this clone: The antigen remains unidentified.

Germline V lookup: CDR1 MNHEY, CDR2 SVGAGI. V gave up 4 bases and J gave up 0 bases, with 9 bases separating them. The CDR3 has 14 amino acids. This sequence originates from a woman between 18 and 29 years old in good health and CMV-seropositive. The chain carries TRBV6-5 and TRBJ1-1; no clear D gene. Source material: PBMCs. The CDR3 loop reads CASSFSGVNTEAFF. For the CDR3, the DNA is TGTGCCAGCAGTTTTTCGGGAGTGAACACTGAAGCTTTCTTT.